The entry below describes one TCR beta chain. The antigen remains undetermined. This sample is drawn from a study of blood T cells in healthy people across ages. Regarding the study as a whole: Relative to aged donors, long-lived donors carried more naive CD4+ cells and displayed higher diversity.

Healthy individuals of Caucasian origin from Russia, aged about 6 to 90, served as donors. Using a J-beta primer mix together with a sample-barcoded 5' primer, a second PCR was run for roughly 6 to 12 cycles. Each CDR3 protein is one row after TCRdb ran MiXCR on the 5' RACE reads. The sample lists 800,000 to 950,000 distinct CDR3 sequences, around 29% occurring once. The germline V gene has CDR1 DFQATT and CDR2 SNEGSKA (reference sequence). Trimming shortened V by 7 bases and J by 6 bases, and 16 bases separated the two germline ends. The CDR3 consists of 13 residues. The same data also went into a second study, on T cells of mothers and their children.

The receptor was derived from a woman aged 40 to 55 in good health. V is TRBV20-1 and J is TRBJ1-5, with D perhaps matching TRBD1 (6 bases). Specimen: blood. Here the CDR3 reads CSVLTGKSQPQHF. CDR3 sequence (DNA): TGCAGTGTCCTTACAGGGAAGAGTCAGCCCCAGCATTTT.